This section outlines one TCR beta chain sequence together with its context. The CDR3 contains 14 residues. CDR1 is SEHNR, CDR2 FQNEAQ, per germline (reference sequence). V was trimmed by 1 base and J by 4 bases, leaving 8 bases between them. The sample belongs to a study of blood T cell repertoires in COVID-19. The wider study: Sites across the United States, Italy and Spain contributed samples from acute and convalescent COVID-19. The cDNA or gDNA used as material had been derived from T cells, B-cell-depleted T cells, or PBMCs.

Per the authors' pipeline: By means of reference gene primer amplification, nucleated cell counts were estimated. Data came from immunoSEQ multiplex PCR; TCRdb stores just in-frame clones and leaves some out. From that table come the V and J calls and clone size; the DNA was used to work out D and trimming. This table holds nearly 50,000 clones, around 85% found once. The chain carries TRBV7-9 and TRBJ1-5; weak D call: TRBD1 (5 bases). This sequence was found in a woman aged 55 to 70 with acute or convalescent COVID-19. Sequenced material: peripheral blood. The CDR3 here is CASSLDTGNQPQHF. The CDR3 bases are TGTGCCAGCAGCTTAGATACAGGAAATCAGCCCCAGCATTTT.